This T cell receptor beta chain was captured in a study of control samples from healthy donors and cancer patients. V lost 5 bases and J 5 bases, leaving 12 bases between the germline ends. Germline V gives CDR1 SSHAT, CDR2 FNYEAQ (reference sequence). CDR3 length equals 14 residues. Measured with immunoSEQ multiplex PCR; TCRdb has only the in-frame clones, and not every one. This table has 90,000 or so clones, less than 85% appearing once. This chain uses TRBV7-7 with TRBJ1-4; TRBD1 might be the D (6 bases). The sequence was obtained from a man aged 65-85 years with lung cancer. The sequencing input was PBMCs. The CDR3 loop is CASSKTGNNEKLFF. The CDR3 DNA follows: TGTGCCAGCAGCAAAACAGGGAACAATGAAAAACTGTTTTTT.